The following is a T cell receptor beta chain sequence with its context. The antigen is undetermined. V lost 0 bases to trimming and J lost 2 bases, with 14 bases between them. The CDR3 runs to 17 residues. Germline V lookup: CDR1 MGHDK, CDR2 SYGVNS. The sample is drawn from a study of tumor-infiltrating lymphocytes in localized non-small cell lung cancer. General study findings and limits: IM1 and IM2 tumors showed no difference in T-cell fraction. Not all patients were TCR sequenced, owing to tissue quantity.

Clones were read by immunoSEQ multiplex PCR, and TCRdb kept only the in-frame ones, dropping some. Altogether around 25,000 clones are present, around 67% being singletons, with the ten largest covering about 6.5%. The rearrangement uses TRBV25-1 and TRBJ1-3; D gene unclear. The sequence was obtained from a human donor with non-small cell lung cancer. The sample comprised lung tumor tissue. The CDR3 reads CASSEYPLLDTGNTIYF. CDR3 coding DNA: TGTGCCAGCAGTGAATACCCGCTACTCGATACTGGAAACACCATATATTTT.